A single sample is the source of the 9 T cell receptor beta chains below, sequenced in a study of blood T cells in healthy people across ages. A second PCR of about 7 to 12 cycles used a sample-barcoded 5' primer and a J-beta primer mix. TCRdb analysed the 5' RACE reads with MiXCR anew, one entry per CDR3 protein. This table has approximately 1.5 million distinct CDR3 sequences, around 40% appearing once. Sequenced sample: blood. The origin of the receptors is a woman between 18 and 29 years old in good health.

The chain employs TRBV6-2 or TRBV6-3 and TRBJ2-7, with D unresolved. The DNA matches TRBJ2-5 better at its end, which makes the J call doubtful. The CDR3 spans 15 residues. The germline V gene encodes CDR1 MNHEY and CDR2 SVGEGT. CDR3 amino acids: CASSATGRLRETQYF. The CDR3 DNA reads TGTGCCAGCAGTGCGACGGGCCGTTTACGAGAGACCCAGTACTTC.

This clonotype was picked up a small number of times. This chain joins TRBV18 and TRBJ2-5, with TRBD1 as a possible D gene (5 bases). The J call may be faulty, since TRBJ2-7 better matches the DNA end. CDR1 is KGHSH and CDR2 is LQKENI in the germline V gene. The CDR3 has 13 amino acids. DNA of the CDR3: TGTGCCAGCTCACCGCAGGACACCTACGAGCAGTACTTC. Its protein is CASSPQDTYEQYF.

This rearrangement joins TRBV7-2 to TRBJ2-1; possible D gene TRBD2, 7 bases. V was shortened by 5 bases and J by 1 base, with 15 bases between the two germline ends. The CDR3 covers 16 residues. From germline, CDR1 is SGHTA and CDR2 FQGNSA. Written as DNA, the CDR3 is TGTGCCAGCAGCCCAAGGGAGGGGGGGTCCTACAATGAGCAGTTCTTC. As protein: CASSPREGGSYNEQFF.

There are a few counts of this clonotype. CDR3 sequence (DNA): TGTGCCAGCAGTTACTCTAATCGGGGCTACACAGATACGCAGTATTTT. This sequence encodes CASSYSNRGYTDTQYF. The chain employs TRBV6-6 and TRBJ2-3; D possibly matches TRBD1 or TRBD2 (5 bases each). There are 16 residues in the CDR3. Trimming stripped 0 bases from V and 2 bases from J, with 12 bases between. CDR1 is MNHNY and CDR2 is SVGAGI in the germline V gene (reference sequence).

This clonotype was counted only a few times. The chain employs TRBV7-2 and TRBJ1-2, with TRBD1 matching 9 bases. After removal of 1 base from V and 4 bases from J, the junction contained 1 base not matched to a gene. Germline lookup yields CDR1 SGHTA and CDR2 FQGNSA. CDR3 length: 14 amino acids. For the CDR3, the DNA is TGTGCCAGCAGCTTAGGGGACAGGGTCTATGGCTACACCTTC. Protein: CASSLGDRVYGYTF.

V is TRBV5-5 and J is TRBJ2-1; 8 bases match TRBD2. The CDR3 is made up of 14 amino acids. With 5 bases clipped from V and 3 bases from J, the junction kept 4 bases outside the gene matches. Germline lookup yields CDR1 SGHKS and CDR2 YYEKEE (reference sequence). CDR3 sequence: CASRVGLVYNEQFF. CDR3 sequence (DNA): TGTGCCAGCAGAGTGGGACTAGTCTACAATGAGCAGTTCTTC.

This clonotype was picked up a small number of times. The chain employs TRBV15 and TRBJ2-3; D gene uncertain. The CDR3 sequence is 14 residues long. Germline V gene lookup returns CDR1 LNHNV and CDR2 YYDKDF (reference sequence). V lost 4 bases and J lost 4, with 12 bases in between. The chain's CDR3 is CATSKVRSADTQYF. The CDR3 DNA follows: TGTGCCACCAGCAAGGTTAGGAGCGCAGATACGCAGTATTTT.

This chain links TRBV25-1 with TRBJ2-7, with a possible D match to TRBD2 (5 bases). Germline CDR1 MGHDK, CDR2 SYGVNS. With 3 bases removed from V and 3 bases from J, the gap between germline ends came to 12 bases. CDR3 length: 14 amino acids. The CDR3: CASSEGEGSYEQYF. The CDR3 DNA is TGTGCCAGCAGTGAGGGAGAAGGGAGCTACGAGCAGTACTTC.

This clonotype has just a few counts. The gene calls are TRBV10-3 and TRBJ1-2; tentatively, D is TRBD1 (6 bases). The V gene's germline CDR1 is ENHRY and CDR2 SYGVKD. V lost 0 bases, J lost 8 bases, and 7 bases lay in between. The CDR3 consists of 12 residues. This CDR3 is CAISESTGGYTF. CDR3 coding DNA: TGTGCCATCAGTGAGTCGACAGGAGGCTACACCTTC.